These T cell receptor beta chains were read from a single sample in a study of OX40 agonist ivuxolimab in advanced cancers. Sequencing was performed with immunoSEQ multiplex PCR; in TCRdb, only in-frame clones are kept and a portion is missing. Of 50,000 to 65,000 clones listed, approximately 85% were seen once; the top ten hold 1%. Sequenced material: CD4+ or CD8+ T cells sorted from blood, taken in a trial of the OX40 agonist ivuxolimab. These receptors were obtained from an adult with an advanced solid tumor such as melanoma, head and neck, liver or kidney cancer. Each CDR3 is given with its conserved first and last residue. D genes are given only for firm matches. Clone size is not always given. Where it is, it says once, few, many or a class for expanded clones.

j_call d_call clone_size v_call cdr3_length cdr3_aa cdr3_nt
TRBJ2-1 TRBD2 - TRBV2 13 CAGSAGGQYEQFF TGTGCCGGGTCGGCGGGGGGGCAATATGAGCAGTTCTTC
TRBJ1-3 - - TRBV5-1 16 CASSAEQLSSGNTIYF TGCGCCAGCAGCGCCGAACAGCTTTCCTCTGGAAACACCATATATTTT
TRBJ2-5 - - TRBV29-1 12 CSVEVLRETQYF TGCAGCGTTGAAGTTCTACGGGAGACCCAGTACTTC
TRBJ2-3 - once TRBV29-1 11 CSDRVGDTQYF TGCAGCGATAGGGTGGGAGATACGCAGTATTTT
TRBJ2-5 - - TRBV2 14 CASSEGTSQETQYF TGTGCCAGCAGTGAAGGGACGTCTCAAGAGACCCAGTACTTC
TRBJ2-7 - - TRBV7-2 17 CASSLRDNGKPPYEQYF TGTGCCAGCAGCTTAAGGGACAACGGGAAGCCACCCTACGAGCAGTACTTC
TRBJ1-3 TRBD1 - TRBV2 18 CASSERDRGRGSGNTIYF TGTGCCAGCAGTGAAAGGGACAGGGGGCGCGGATCGGGAAACACCATATATTTT
TRBJ1-5 - - TRBV19 15 CASRPGRDFNQPQHF TGTGCCAGTAGACCGGGCCGGGACTTCAATCAGCCCCAGCATTTT
TRBJ1-2 - - TRBV7-2 16 CASSLEGGPPNYGYTF TGTGCCAGCAGCTTGGAGGGGGGCCCTCCTAACTATGGCTACACCTTC
TRBJ1-6 - - TRBV5-3 17 CARSLYPRSPKYSPLHF TGTGCCAGAAGCCTCTACCCCAGGTCCCCGAAGTATTCACCCCTCCACTTT
TRBJ1-2 TRBD1 - TRBV7-8 16 CASSLEGTGTSSGYTF TGTGCCAGCAGCTTGGAGGGGACAGGGACTAGTAGTGGCTACACCTTC
TRBJ1-5 TRBD1 - TRBV18 15 CASSPRQGDAQPQHF TGTGCCAGCTCACCCCGACAGGGCGATGCCCAGCCCCAGCATTTT
TRBJ2-5 TRBD1 - TRBV29-1 13 CSVSQGAGETQYF TGCAGCGTTTCACAGGGGGCGGGGGAGACCCAGTACTTC
TRBJ1-3 - - TRBV4-1 16 CASSQDRAGMGNTIYF TGCGCCAGCAGCCAAGATCGGGCAGGGATGGGAAACACCATATATTTT
TRBJ2-5 - few TRBV27 17 CASSFRAARRYQETQYF TGTGCCAGCAGTTTTAGGGCCGCCAGGAGGTACCAAGAGACCCAGTACTTC
TRBJ1-6 TRBD1 - TRBV18 14 CASSSGTDNSPLHF TGTGCCAGCTCCTCTGGGACAGATAATTCACCCCTCCACTTT
TRBJ1-4 - - TRBV19 14 CASSTRGRAEKLFF TGTGCCAGTAGTACCCGCGGCCGGGCCGAAAAACTGTTTTTT
TRBJ2-2 TRBD2 - TRBV11-2 16 CASSLAGGSRTGELFF TGTGCCAGCAGCTTAGCGGGGGGAAGCCGGACCGGGGAGCTGTTTTTT
TRBJ2-2 - - TRBV21-1 19 CASTHRSLEGRWITGELFF TGTGCCAGCACCCACAGGTCTTTAGAAGGAAGATGGATAACCGGGGAGCTGTTTTTT
TRBJ2-6 - - TRBV5-1 15 CASSLQGSGANVLTF TGCGCCAGCAGCTTACAGGGCTCTGGGGCCAACGTCCTGACTTTC
TRBJ1-1 - - TRBV30 11 CAWADPVEAFF TGTGCCTGGGCAGACCCAGTTGAAGCTTTCTTT
TRBJ2-7 - once TRBV5-1 15 CASSLEVSRRYEQYF TGCGCCAGCAGCTTGGAGGTTAGTAGGAGGTACGAGCAGTACTTC
TRBJ2-3 TRBD2 once TRBV5-1 16 CASSPQGRGGAGTQYF TGCGCCAGCAGCCCCCAAGGGCGGGGGGGTGCGGGGACGCAGTATTTT
TRBJ2-7 TRBD1 - TRBV5-4 13 CASSQGQVREQYF TGTGCCAGCAGCCAGGGACAGGTGCGGGAGCAGTACTTC
TRBJ2-1 - - TRBV11-3 15 CASSLGGSSSNEQFF TGTGCCAGCAGCTTAGGAGGTAGTAGCTCCAATGAGCAGTTCTTC
TRBJ1-5 - once TRBV21-1 17 CASSKAPTETTDQPQHF TGTGCCAGCAGCAAAGCTCCAACGGAAACAACAGATCAGCCCCAGCATTTT
TRBJ1-5 - - TRBV10-3 13 CAISAGGNQPQHF TGTGCCATAAGTGCCGGGGGCAATCAGCCCCAGCATTTT
TRBJ2-7 - - TRBV11-3 12 CASSLDGYEQYF TGTGCCAGCAGCTTAGATGGGTACGAGCAGTACTTC
TRBJ2-7 - - TRBV6-1 15 CASSPLGRSSYEQYF TGTGCCAGCAGTCCCCTGGGACGGAGCTCCTACGAGCAGTACTTC
TRBJ1-4 - - TRBV29-1 14 CSVSLTTTNEKLFF TGCAGCGTCTCTTTAACAACAACTAATGAAAAACTGTTTTTT
TRBJ1-2 TRBD1 few TRBV10-2 12 CASSEDRGGYTF TGCGCCAGCAGCGAAGACAGGGGAGGCTACACCTTC
TRBJ2-1 - - TRBV4-1 15 CASSQGLVLRNEQFF TGCGCCAGCAGCCAAGGGTTAGTCCTTAGGAATGAGCAGTTCTTC
TRBJ1-5 - - TRBV19 15 CASSIVGYSNQPQHF TGTGCCAGTAGTATAGTGGGGTATAGCAATCAGCCCCAGCATTTT
TRBJ2-7 - once TRBV27 15 CASSLSRGGLDEQYF TGTGCCAGCAGTTTATCTAGGGGGGGGCTGGACGAGCAGTACTTC
TRBJ2-7 TRBD1 - TRBV19 15 CASSRTGATAYEQYF TGTGCCAGTAGTCGGACAGGGGCGACGGCCTACGAGCAGTACTTC
TRBJ2-3 TRBD2 - TRBV29-1 15 CSVEDGLAVADTQYF TGCAGCGTTGAAGATGGGCTAGCGGTGGCAGATACGCAGTATTTT
TRBJ1-5 - - TRBV7-2 14 CASSFTGSDQPQHF TGTGCCAGCAGCTTTACAGGGTCCGATCAGCCCCAGCATTTT
TRBJ1-6 - - TRBV7-3 14 CASSLGSYNSPLHF TGTGCCAGCAGCTTGGGCTCCTATAATTCACCCCTCCACTTT
TRBJ2-7 - - TRBV19 15 CASSQGANGRDEQYF TGTGCCAGTAGCCAAGGGGCTAATGGGCGGGACGAGCAGTACTTC
TRBJ2-7 - once TRBV27 13 CAARPSGGYEQYF TGTGCCGCAAGGCCCTCGGGCGGCTACGAGCAGTACTTC